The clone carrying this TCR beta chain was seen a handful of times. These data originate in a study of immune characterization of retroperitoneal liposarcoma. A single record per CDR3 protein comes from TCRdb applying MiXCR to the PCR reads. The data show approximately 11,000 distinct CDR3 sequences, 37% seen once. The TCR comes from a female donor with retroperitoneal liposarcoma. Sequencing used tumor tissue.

CDR3 region: CASSYSGRLDYNEQFF. The CDR3 region has the DNA TGTGCCAGCAGTTACTCAGGACGGTTGGACTACAATGAGCAGTTCTTC. This chain joins TRBV6-6 and TRBJ2-1, with unresolved D. CDR1 is MNHNY, CDR2 SVGAGI, per germline (reference sequence). The CDR3 consists of 16 residues. Trimming stripped 0 bases from V and 3 bases from J, with 12 bases between.